This T cell receptor beta chain is from a study of cytomegalovirus exposure and HLA in healthy donors. PCR amplification relied on 60 Vbeta primers (plus 13 Jbeta primers). Method: immunoSEQ multiplex PCR; TCRdb's copy keeps in-frame clones and lacks some. The sample holds approximately 150,000 clones, 65% to 85% seen once. CDR3 size: 16 residues. Per germline, CDR1 SGHNT and CDR2 YYREEE (reference sequence). V was pared by 5 bases and J by 8 bases, with 16 bases of the junction left unmatched. Sequencing input: PBMCs. This sequence originates from a young woman in good health and CMV-seronegative. The V gene is TRBV5-4, the J gene TRBJ1-2, with 9 bases matching TRBD1. CDR3 region: CASSRATGGSAWGYTF. CDR3 sequence (DNA): TGTGCCAGCAGTCGGGCGACAGGGGGTTCCGCTTGGGGCTACACCTTC.